The rows below give T cell receptor beta chains drawn from one sample of a study of cytomegalovirus exposure and HLA in healthy donors. Profiling relied on immunoSEQ multiplex PCR, and the TCRdb table lists in-frame clones only, not all of them. The table shows approximately 180,000 clones, with roughly 77% occurring only once. The sequencing input was PBMCs. These receptors originate from a woman aged 50 to 60 in good health and CMV-seronegative. Each CDR3 is given without its conserved first and last residue. Fields, in order: CDR3 length, V gene, clone size, J gene, CDR3 protein. Expanded clones get a size class; other rows say once, few or many, or leave the size out.

12	TRBV18	.	TRBJ2-7	ASSPLSGSYEQY
14	TRBV4-1	.	TRBJ2-1	ASSQGGTSGGNEQF
11	TRBV19	.	TRBJ2-7	ASSILQAREQY
11	TRBV19	.	TRBJ2-5	ASRDRGKETQY
12	TRBV4-2	.	TRBJ1-2	ASSQDHSNYGYT
15	TRBV4-1	few	TRBJ2-3	ASSFQGLAGDADTQY
12	TRBV6-5	.	TRBJ1-2	ATNPTGGTYGYT
12	TRBV14	few	TRBJ1-2	ASSQDKGAYGYT
10	TRBV11-2	.	TRBJ2-5	ASSLEGETQY
16	TRBV7-8	.	TRBJ1-1	ASSLGTGGLPRNTEAF
17	TRBV5-1	once	TRBJ2-3	ASSLVPLWTGDGADTQY
16	TRBV28	.	TRBJ2-1	ASSPPTAGLAQYNEQF
15	TRBV5-3	.	TRBJ2-3	ASTGLAGGESTDTQY
15	TRBV5-6	.	TRBJ2-2	ASSFNPGQANTGELF
15	TRBV23-1	once	TRBJ2-7	ASSQYPYILPSYEQY
12	TRBV5-1	.	TRBJ2-7	ASSLGSGNYEQY
13	TRBV7-9	.	TRBJ2-7	ASSRLAGGPYEQY
11	TRBV2	few	TRBJ1-5	ASRGQGDQPQH
14	TRBV5-1	.	TRBJ2-3	ASSFRLAGGTDTQY
13	TRBV6-5	.	TRBJ1-2	ASSSTVGQGDGYT
14	TRBV9	.	TRBJ2-3	ASSVLGRVSTDTQY
12	TRBV6-5	.	TRBJ1-1	ASSEVWGDTEAF
13	TRBV11-2	.	TRBJ2-1	ASSLERVEHNEQF
14	TRBV27	.	TRBJ1-2	ASSLLVSGVARGYT
15	TRBV11-2	.	TRBJ1-1	ASSSRIMTATNTEAF
13	TRBV7-2	.	TRBJ1-2	ASSLMNGANYGYT
17	TRBV9	.	TRBJ1-4	ASSTPTSSRSSLDEKLF
9	TRBV7-2	.	TRBJ2-3	ASSLLDTQY
14	TRBV7-2	.	TRBJ1-6	ASSSRPGTDNSPLH
18	TRBV28	.	TRBJ1-2	ASSRSLFGVAGGSGYGYT
13	TRBV4-3	.	TRBJ1-1	ASSQERWRNTEAF
13	TRBV6-1	.	TRBJ1-2	ASSGLWTGGDGYT
14	TRBV7-8	.	TRBJ2-3	ASSLERTAQSNTQY
13	TRBV11-2	.	TRBJ1-6	ASSLDYGYNSPLH
13	TRBV19	.	TRBJ2-7	ASSIGGNPPYEQY
11	TRBV12-2	few	TRBJ1-1	ASRPAGGPGAF
11	TRBV7-8	few	TRBJ1-1	ASSLHPGTEAF
14	TRBV7-9	.	TRBJ1-5	ASSTALAGLNQPQH
15	TRBV28	.	TRBJ1-1	ASSPQLQTGLNTEAF
9	TRBV6-5	.	TRBJ1-2	AAQGAGGYT
10	TRBV29-1	few	TRBJ2-3	SVEGFEDTQY
13	TRBV7-8	.	TRBJ1-2	ASSPRLDSPYGYT
12	TRBV19	.	TRBJ1-5	ASIGRAFNQPQH
14	TRBV5-1	.	TRBJ2-7	ASSDRGRSAGMEQY
12	TRBV4-1	once	TRBJ2-1	ASSQARTGGEQF
12	TRBV6-1	.	TRBJ1-5	ASSDLAGNQPQH
14	TRBV21-1	few	TRBJ1-4	ASSLDRGPKNEKLF
13	TRBV12-5	.	TRBJ2-1	ASALTVWPYNEQF
15	TRBV4-1	few	TRBJ1-5	ASSPHVRNWGDQPQH
14	TRBV9	.	TRBJ2-3	ASSVEAGVGTDTQY
15	TRBV7-9	.	TRBJ2-6	ASRAGRLFSGANVLT
12	TRBV19	.	TRBJ2-3	ASSTAGGTDTQY